This T cell receptor beta chain was sequenced in a study of OX40 agonist ivuxolimab in advanced cancers. For the wider study: The costimulatory receptor OX40 (CD134) was targeted by ivuxolimab, a fully human IgG2 agonistic monoclonal antibody. Partial responses were achieved by three dose-escalation patients, of whom one had hepatocellular carcinoma and two had cutaneous melanoma. Intravenous ivuxolimab was administered to patients every 2 weeks at six dose levels: 0.01, 0.1, 0.3, 1.5, 3 and 10 mg/kg. Among the approximately 50 dose-escalation patients, around 19 had hepatocellular carcinoma, around 15 melanoma, 9 renal cell carcinoma and 9 head and neck cancer. A male proportion of almost 85% and a mean age of roughly 58 years, ranging from 23 to 79, were recorded for the dose-escalation cohort. Patients were allowed to have had prior anti-PD-1, anti-PD-L1 or anti-CTLA-4 therapy, and roughly 40% of the dose-escalation patients had previously received checkpoint inhibitors. The paper describes the monotherapy dose-escalation part (N of about 50 patients) of the phase I trial of ivuxolimab. The point of sequencing TCRbeta in the periphery was to test whether ivuxolimab changed TCR sequence diversity and drove clonal T-cell expansion.

Overall study outcomes, separate from this receptor: Low levels of normalized T-cell clonal expansion were also seen in some nonresponding patients. Antigen specificity was not determined for the clonally expanded peripheral T cells. Clonal expansion of both CD4+ and CD8+ blood T cells was observed from baseline to week 6 at doses 0.1 to 3.0 mg/kg. After ivuxolimab, CD8+ T cells had more expanded clones than CD4+ T cells on average. In the 0.1-3.0 mg/kg groups, partial responders were among the patients with the lowest normalized peripheral clonal expansion, particularly in CD8+ T cells.

To sequence the TCRbeta CDR3 region, genomic DNA was isolated from the sorted cells. TCRbeta CDR3 regions were sequenced using the immunoSEQ Assay. TCRdb stores this immuneACCESS table with in-frame sequences only. Part of the clones is absent; in the studies checked, under half of the shortfall reflects unresolved V genes, and no reason is known for the rest. This sample gives roughly 80,000 clones in total; less than 90% of them show up just once. The top ten clonotypes cover 0.75% to 0.85% of the sample. CDR1 SGDLS and CDR2 YYNGEE were looked up in the germline V gene. The CDR3, cysteine through phenylalanine, is 15 amino acids long. The retained sequence is limited to the CDR3, 45 bases, with the frame set at the first base. V loses 4 bases of germline sequence and J loses 0 bases, and the interval between the two ends is 8 bases. The trial excluded patients who had a history of autoimmune disease or who were on systemic immunosuppression. Peripheral blood for TCR sequencing was collected from all dose cohorts at baseline, on cycle 4 day 1, and on cycle 7 day 1. The samples were drawn from a first-in-human, open-label, multicenter phase I dose-escalation trial of ivuxolimab. Adults with locally advanced or metastatic head and neck squamous cell, hepatocellular, melanoma or renal cell carcinoma were enrolled in the trial. Before TCR sequencing, CD4+ and CD8+ T cells were separately sorted from peripheral blood.

Points on this clone: It lacks a known antigen. Per-base qualities were not stored, and no clone one base away is much larger.

The clonotype comes from an adult with an advanced solid tumor such as melanoma, head and neck, liver or kidney cancer. The rearrangement joined TRBV9 to TRBJ2-6, with the D segment identity uncertain. The source was CD4+ or CD8+ T cells sorted from blood, collected in a trial of the OX40 agonist ivuxolimab. The bases read TGTGCCAGCAGCCGACTCAGCTCTGGGGCCAACGTCCTGACTTTC. It specifies CASSRLSSGANVLTF.